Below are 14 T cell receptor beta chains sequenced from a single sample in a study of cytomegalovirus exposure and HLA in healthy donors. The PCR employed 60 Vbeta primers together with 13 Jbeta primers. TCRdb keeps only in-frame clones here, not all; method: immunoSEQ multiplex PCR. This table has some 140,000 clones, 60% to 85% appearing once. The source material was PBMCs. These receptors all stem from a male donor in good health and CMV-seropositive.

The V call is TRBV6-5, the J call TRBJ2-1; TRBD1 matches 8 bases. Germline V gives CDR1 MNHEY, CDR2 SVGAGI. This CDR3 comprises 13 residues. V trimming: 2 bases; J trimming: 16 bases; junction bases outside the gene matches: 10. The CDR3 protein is CASSYQPGQVSFF. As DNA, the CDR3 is TGTGCCAGCAGTTACCAACCGGGACAGGTTAGCTTCTTC.

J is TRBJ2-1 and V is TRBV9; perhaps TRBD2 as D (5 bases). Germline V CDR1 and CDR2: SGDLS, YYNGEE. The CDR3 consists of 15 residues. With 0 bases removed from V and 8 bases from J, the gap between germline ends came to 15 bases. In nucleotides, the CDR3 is TGTGCCAGCAGCGTAGGTGGACTGACCATCCATGAGCAGTTCTTC. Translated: CASSVGGLTIHEQFF.

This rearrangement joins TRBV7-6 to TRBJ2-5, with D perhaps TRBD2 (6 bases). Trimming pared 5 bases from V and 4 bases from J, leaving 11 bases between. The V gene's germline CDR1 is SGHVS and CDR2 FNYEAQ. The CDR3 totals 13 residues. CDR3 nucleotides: TGTGCCAGCAGCGCGGGACTGGTAGAGACCCAGTACTTC. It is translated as CASSAGLVETQYF.

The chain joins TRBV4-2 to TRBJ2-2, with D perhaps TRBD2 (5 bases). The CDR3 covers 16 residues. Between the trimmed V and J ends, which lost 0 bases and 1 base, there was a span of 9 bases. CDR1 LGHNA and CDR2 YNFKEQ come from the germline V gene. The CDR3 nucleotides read TGTGCCAGCAGCCAAGATCACAGCGGGAACACCGGGGAGCTGTTTTTT. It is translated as CASSQDHSGNTGELFF.

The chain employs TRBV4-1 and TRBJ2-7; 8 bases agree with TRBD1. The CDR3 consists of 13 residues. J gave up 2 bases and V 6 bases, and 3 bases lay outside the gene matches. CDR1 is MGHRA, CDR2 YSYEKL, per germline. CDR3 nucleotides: TGCGCCAGCAGATTGACAGGGGCCTACGAGCAGTACTTC. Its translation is CASRLTGAYEQYF.

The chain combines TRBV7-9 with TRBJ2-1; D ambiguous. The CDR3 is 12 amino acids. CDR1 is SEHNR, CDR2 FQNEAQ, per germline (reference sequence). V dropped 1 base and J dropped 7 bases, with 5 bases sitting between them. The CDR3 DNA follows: TGTGCCAGCAGCTTAGGTCAAAATGAGCAGTTCTTC. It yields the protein CASSLGQNEQFF.

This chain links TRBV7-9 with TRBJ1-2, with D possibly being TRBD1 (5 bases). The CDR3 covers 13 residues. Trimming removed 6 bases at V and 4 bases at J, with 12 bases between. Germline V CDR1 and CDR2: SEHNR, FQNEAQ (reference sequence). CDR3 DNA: TGTGCCAGCAGGACAGATGCCGTCTATGGCTACACCTTC. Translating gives CASRTDAVYGYTF.

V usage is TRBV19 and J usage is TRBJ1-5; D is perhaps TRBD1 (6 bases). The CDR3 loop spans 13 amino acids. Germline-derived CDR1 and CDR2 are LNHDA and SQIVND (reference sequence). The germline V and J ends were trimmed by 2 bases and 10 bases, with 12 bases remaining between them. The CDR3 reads CASSIPPGVPQHF. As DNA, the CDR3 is TGTGCCAGTAGTATACCCCCAGGGGTACCCCAGCATTTT.

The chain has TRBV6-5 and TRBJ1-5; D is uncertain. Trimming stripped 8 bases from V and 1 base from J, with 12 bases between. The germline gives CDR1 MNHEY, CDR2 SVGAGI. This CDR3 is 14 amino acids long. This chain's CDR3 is CASGPSSSNQPQHF. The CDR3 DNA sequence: TGTGCCAGCGGCCCCTCTTCAAGCAATCAGCCCCAGCATTTT.

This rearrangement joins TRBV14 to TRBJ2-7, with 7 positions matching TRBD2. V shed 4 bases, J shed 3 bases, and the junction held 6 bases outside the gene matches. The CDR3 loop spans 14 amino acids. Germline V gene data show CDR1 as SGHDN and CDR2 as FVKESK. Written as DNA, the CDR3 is TGTGCCAGCAGCCGTGGGGCTAGCGGCTACGAGCAGTACTTC. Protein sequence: CASSRGASGYEQYF. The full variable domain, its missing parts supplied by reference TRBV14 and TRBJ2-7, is EAGVTQFPSHSVIEKGQTVTLRCDPISGHDNLYWYRRVMGKEIKFLLHFVKESKQDESGMPNNRFLAERTGGTYSTLKVQPAELEDSGVYFCASSRGASGYEQYFGPGTRLTVT.

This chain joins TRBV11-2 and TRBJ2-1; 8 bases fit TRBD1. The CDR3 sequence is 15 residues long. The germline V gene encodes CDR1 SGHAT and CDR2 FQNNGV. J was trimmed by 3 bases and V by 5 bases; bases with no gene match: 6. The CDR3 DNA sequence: TGTGCCAGCAGCCCGGACAGGGACCTCTACAATGAGCAGTTCTTC. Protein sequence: CASSPDRDLYNEQFF.

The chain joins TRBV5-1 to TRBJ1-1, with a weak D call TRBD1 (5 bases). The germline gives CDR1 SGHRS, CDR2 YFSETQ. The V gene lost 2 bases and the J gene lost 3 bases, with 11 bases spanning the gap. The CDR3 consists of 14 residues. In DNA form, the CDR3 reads TGCGCCAGCAGCTTCTCCAGGGAAGACACTGAAGCTTTCTTT. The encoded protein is CASSFSREDTEAFF.

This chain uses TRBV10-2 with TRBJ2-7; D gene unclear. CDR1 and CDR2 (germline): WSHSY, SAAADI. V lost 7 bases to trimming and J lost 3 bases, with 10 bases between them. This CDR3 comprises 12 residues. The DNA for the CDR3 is TGCGCCAGCATGACACTGGGCTACGAGCAGTACTTC. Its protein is CASMTLGYEQYF.

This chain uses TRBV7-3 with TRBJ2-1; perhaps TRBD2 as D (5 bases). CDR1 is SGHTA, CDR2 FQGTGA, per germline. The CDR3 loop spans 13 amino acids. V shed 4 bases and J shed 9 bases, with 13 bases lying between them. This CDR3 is CASSSRSEGEQFF. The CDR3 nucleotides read TGTGCCAGCAGCTCCCGGTCCGAGGGTGAGCAGTTCTTC. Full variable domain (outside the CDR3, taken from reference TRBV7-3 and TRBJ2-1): GAGVSQTPSNKVTEKGKYVELRCDPISGHTALYWYRQSLGQGPEFLIYFQGTGAADDSGLPNDRFFAVRPEGSVSTLKIQRTERGDSAVYLCASSSRSEGEQFFGPGTRLTVL.